This T cell receptor (beta chain) was profiled in a study of blood T cells in healthy people across ages. Study details: For every two T cells, template switching captured about one barcoded beta molecule.

A second PCR, run for about 6 to 12 cycles, used a sample-barcoded 5' primer plus a J-beta primer mix. TCRdb processed the 5' RACE reads anew with MiXCR; each CDR3 protein has one entry. The data contain about 900,000 distinct CDR3 sequences, under 50% of them singletons. Germline V gene data show CDR1 as SGHAT and CDR2 as FQDESV (reference sequence). V lost 5 bases, J lost 3 bases, and 12 bases stayed unmatched. This CDR3 contains 17 residues. Sequencing was carried out using blood. The genes are TRBV11-1 and TRBJ2-1; 8 positions match TRBD1. The receptor's source is a man aged 30-40 years in good health. The CDR3 reads CASSERWTGSLYNEQFF. DNA for the CDR3: TGTGCCAGCAGCGAGAGGTGGACAGGGTCGCTCTACAATGAGCAGTTCTTC.